Presented here are 25 T cell receptor beta chains from one specimen sequenced in a study of blood T cell repertoires in COVID-19. The data were produced by immunoSEQ multiplex PCR, yet TCRdb's version contains in-frame clones alone and is incomplete. The table lists approximately 150,000 clones, roughly 80% of them singletons. The source material was PBMCs or T cells enriched from blood (not recorded which). The receptors were sampled from a woman aged 40 to 50 with acute COVID-19.

The CDR3 sequence is CASSHGGLTYNEQFF. DNA for the CDR3: TGTGCCAGCAGCCATGGGGGACTCACCTACAATGAGCAGTTCTTC. This chain connects TRBV3-1 (or the pseudogene TRBV3-2) to TRBJ2-1, with TRBD2 as a possible D gene (6 bases). CDR1 is LGHDT, CDR2 YNNKEL, per germline (reference sequence). Trimming pared 3 bases from V and 2 bases from J, leaving 11 bases between. This CDR3 contains 15 residues.

The V gene is TRBV6-5, the J gene TRBJ2-4; 10 nucleotides agree with TRBD1. Germline V gene lookup returns CDR1 MNHEY and CDR2 SVGAGI. The CDR3 runs 14 residues. After removal of 5 bases from V and 8 bases from J, the junction contained 6 bases not matched to a gene. The chain's CDR3 is CASSLRQGADIQYF. The DNA for the CDR3 is TGTGCCAGCAGTCTTCGACAGGGGGCAGACATTCAGTACTTC.

This chain joins TRBV19 and TRBJ2-3; 8 bases map to TRBD2. The CDR3 is 15 amino acids. Germline CDR1 reads LNHDA; CDR2 reads SQIVND (reference sequence). V lost 1 base and J lost 3; bases outside the gene matches: 3. The CDR3 DNA follows: TGTGCCAGTAGTATAGTAGCGGGGAGGACAGATACGCAGTATTTT. It codes for CASSIVAGRTDTQYF.

This clone was detected once. CDR3 sequence reads: CSVGGDRTHTQYF. CDR3 nucleotides: TGCAGCGTTGGGGGGGACAGAACCCATACGCAGTATTTT. The rearrangement uses TRBV29-1 and TRBJ2-3; TRBD1 is a possible D gene (7 bases). Germline values: CDR1 SQVTM, CDR2 ANQGSEA. CDR3 length: 13 amino acids. Between the trimmed V and J ends, which lost 4 bases and 7 bases, there was a span of 15 bases.

The chain carries TRBV10-3 and TRBJ2-1; 9 bases are shared with TRBD2. The germline CDR1 and CDR2 sequences are ENHRY and SYGVKD. V shed 3 bases, J shed 3 bases, and the junction held 6 bases outside the gene matches. The CDR3 runs to 16 residues. The CDR3 loop is CAISDLAGGIYNEQFF. The CDR3 nucleotides are TGTGCCATCAGTGATTTGGCGGGAGGGATCTACAATGAGCAGTTCTTC.

As concerns this clone: Additional DNA sequences in this sample encode the identical CDR3. The chain combines TRBV6-5 with TRBJ1-2; maybe TRBD1 (5 bases). V dropped 7 bases and J dropped 2 bases, with 17 bases sitting between them. CDR3 size: 15 residues. Germline lookup yields CDR1 MNHEY and CDR2 SVGAGI. In DNA form, the CDR3 reads TGTGCCAGCAAGGTGGAGGGGTTAGCCAACTATGGCTACACCTTC. As protein: CASKVEGLANYGYTF.

This sequence joins TRBV4-1 and TRBJ2-7; 7 nucleotides align to TRBD1. The V segment lost 3 bases and the J segment 6 bases; nucleotides outside the gene matches: 5. CDR1 is MGHRA, CDR2 YSYEKL, per germline. The CDR3 has 13 residues. In DNA, the CDR3 is TGCGCCAGCAGCCAGGAACAGGGGTCCGAGCAGTACTTC. Residues: CASSQEQGSEQYF.

With respect to this clone: Within the sample, other DNA sequences also encode this same CDR3. The rearrangement uses TRBV12-3 or TRBV12-4 and TRBJ2-2; D unclear. The CDR3 extends over 13 amino acids. Trimming took 2 bases from V and 3 from J, leaving 4 bases between them. The CDR3 DNA reads as TGTGCCAGCAGTTTACGGGACACCGGGGAGCTGTTTTTT. Translating gives CASSLRDTGELFF.

This clone was found once. The chain recombines TRBV18 with TRBJ2-7, with 9 bases aligning to TRBD2. CDR1 KGHSH and CDR2 LQKENI come from the germline V gene. This CDR3 has 15 residues. V was pared by 3 bases and J by 0 bases, with 3 bases of the junction left unmatched. DNA for the CDR3: TGTGCCAGCTCACCCATACTAGCGGGCTCCTACGAGCAGTACTTC. This translates into CASSPILAGSYEQYF.

V is TRBV4-1 and J is TRBJ2-5; 10 nucleotides match TRBD2. The CDR3 spans 18 residues. Germline CDR1 MGHRA, CDR2 YSYEKL. J was trimmed by 2 bases and V by 4 bases; bases with no gene match: 13. CDR3 sequence (DNA): TGCGCCAGCAGCCTAAGTTCCGGGACTAGCGTTGAACAAGAGACCCAGTACTTC. Translation gives CASSLSSGTSVEQETQYF.

The CDR3 DNA reads as TGTGCCATCAGCCCCGACAGGGTGTCGACTGAAGCTTTCTTT. This sequence encodes CAISPDRVSTEAFF. V usage is TRBV10-3 and J usage is TRBJ1-1; 7 bases align to TRBD1. The CDR3 runs to 14 residues. The germline gives CDR1 ENHRY, CDR2 SYGVKD. J was trimmed by 5 bases and V by 6 bases; bases with no gene match: 9.

This chain links TRBV18 with TRBJ2-3; 10 nucleotides match TRBD1. This CDR3 is built from 15 residues. V shed 4 bases and J 6 bases; nucleotides not matched to a gene: 7. Germline CDR1 reads KGHSH; CDR2 reads LQKENI. CDR3 region: CASSRDDRGLDTQYF. The CDR3 coding sequence is TGTGCCAGCTCACGAGATGACAGGGGGCTGGATACGCAGTATTTT. Together with reference TRBV18 and TRBJ2-3, the CDR3 gives the full variable domain: NAGVMQNPRHLVRRRGQEARLRCSPMKGHSHVYWYRQLPEEGLKFMVYLQKENIIDESGMPKERFSAEFPKEGPSILRIQQVVRGDSAAYFCASSRDDRGLDTQYFGPGTRLTVL.

J is TRBJ2-7 and V is TRBV5-6; D is perhaps TRBD1 (6 bases). CDR3 length equals 13 residues. Germline V gene sequence: CDR1 SGHDT, CDR2 YYEEEE. Between the trimmed V and J ends, which lost 4 bases and 4 bases, there was a span of 12 bases. CDR3 residues: CASSARDKYEQYV. The CDR3 DNA sequence: TGTGCCAGCAGCGCCCGGGACAAATACGAGCAGTACGTC.

The chain uses TRBV3-1 (or the pseudogene TRBV3-2) and TRBJ1-5, with 10 bases matching TRBD1. Germline V gene lookup returns CDR1 LGHDT and CDR2 YNNKEL (reference sequence). The length of the CDR3 is 14 residues. Trimming removed 4 bases from V and 5 bases from J; junction bases left unmatched: 2. CDR3 DNA sequence: TGTGCCAGCAGCCGGGACAGGGGAGATCAGCCCCAGCATTTT. Translated, it gives CASSRDRGDQPQHF.

The CDR3, as DNA: TGTGCCAGCAGCCAAGGACAGGGGGTTCTGGAGACCCAGTACTTC. Protein: CASSQGQGVLETQYF. V gene TRBV4-2 combines with J gene TRBJ2-5, with TRBD1 matching over 9 bases. The ends lost 1 base at V and 5 bases at J; junction bases unmatched: 5. Looked up from germline, CDR1 is LGHNA and CDR2 is YNFKEQ. CDR3 length: 15 residues.

The V gene is TRBV3-1 (or the pseudogene TRBV3-2), the J gene TRBJ2-5, with 9 nucleotides matching TRBD2. The ends lost 5 bases at V and 4 bases at J; junction bases unmatched: 11. CDR1 is LGHDT, CDR2 YNNKEL, per germline (reference sequence). The CDR3 is 16 residues long. The CDR3 here is CASSSRSGRGRETQYF. As DNA, the CDR3 is TGTGCCAGCAGCTCCCGTAGCGGGAGAGGGAGAGAGACCCAGTACTTC.

This chain joins TRBV12-3 or TRBV12-4 and TRBJ1-2; D perhaps matches TRBD1 (5 bases). V lost 3 bases and J lost 6, with 11 bases in between. The CDR3 consists of 13 residues. The chain's CDR3 is CASSFSGYDGYTF. CDR3 nucleotides: TGTGCCAGCAGTTTTTCAGGGTACGATGGCTACACCTTC.

This chain joins TRBV30 and TRBJ1-2; TRBD1 matches 8 bases. This CDR3 is built from 15 residues. Germline V gene lookup returns CDR1 GTSNPN and CDR2 SVGIG (reference sequence). Trimming cost V 7 bases and J 8 bases; bases outside gene matches: 18. The CDR3 DNA sequence: TGTGCCTCGCAACTCTCCGCGGGACAGGTTTCCGGCTACACCTTC. Protein sequence: CASQLSAGQVSGYTF.

V gene TRBV7-2 combines with J gene TRBJ1-5, with TRBD1 identical over 7 bases. The V and J ends lost 1 base and 6 bases, in that order; junction bases with no gene match: 6. The CDR3 is made up of 15 amino acids. In germline, CDR1 is SGHTA, CDR2 FQGNSA. CDR3 region: CASSLEGQGGQPQHF. The CDR3 DNA reads as TGTGCCAGCAGCTTAGAGGGGCAGGGGGGTCAGCCCCAGCATTTT.

This clone was detected a few times. The chain employs TRBV30 and TRBJ1-2, with TRBD1 matching 7 bases. Germline V gene data show CDR1 as GTSNPN and CDR2 as SVGIG (reference sequence). Trimming removed 2 bases from V and 5 bases from J; junction bases left unmatched: 5. This CDR3 has 13 residues. The CDR3 nucleotides are TGTGCCTGGAGTTTGGGACAGAGATATGGCTACACCTTC. This sequence encodes CAWSLGQRYGYTF. Using reference TRBV30 and TRBJ1-2 for the parts outside the CDR3, the full variable domain is SQTIHQWPATLVQPVGSPLSLECTVEGTSNPNLYWYRQAAGRGLQLLFYSVGIGQISSEVPQNLSASRPQDRQFILSSKKLLLSDSGFYLCAWSLGQRYGYTFGSGTRLTVV.

The chain employs TRBV11-3 and TRBJ2-3, with D tentatively TRBD2 (6 bases). Trimming removed 2 bases at V and 1 base at J, with 13 bases between. Germline V lookup: CDR1 SGHNT, CDR2 YENEEA. CDR3 length: 16 amino acids. The CDR3 region has the DNA TGTGCCAGCAGCTTAAAGCCGGGACTCGGCACAGATACGCAGTATTTT. This codes for CASSLKPGLGTDTQYF.

The chain combines TRBV5-1 with TRBJ2-1, with 8 positions matching TRBD2. Per germline, CDR1 SGHRS and CDR2 YFSETQ. Germline trimming cut 2 bases from V and 3 bases from J; bases unmatched to any gene: 7. The CDR3 contains 16 residues. CDR3 region: CASSFLSLAGYNEQFF. Here the CDR3 DNA reads TGCGCCAGCAGCTTCCTTTCCCTAGCGGGCTACAATGAGCAGTTCTTC.

The sample holds one count of this clone. The chain has TRBV19 and TRBJ1-1, with a weak D call TRBD1 (5 bases). The CDR3 has 11 residues. V lost 3 bases and J lost 7, with 6 bases in between. CDR1 and CDR2 from the germline V gene are LNHDA and SQIVND (reference sequence). The DNA for the CDR3 is TGTGCCAGTAGTATCACAGGTGAAGCTTTCTTT. Translated: CASSITGEAFF.

This rearrangement joins TRBV5-1 to TRBJ2-2, with 9 bases aligning to TRBD2. The CDR3 has 16 residues. V lost 5 bases to trimming and J lost 0 bases; unmatched junction nucleotides: 5. CDR1 and CDR2 from the germline V gene are SGHRS and YFSETQ. CDR3 residues: CASSWTSAANTGELFF. CDR3 DNA: TGCGCCAGCAGTTGGACTAGCGCCGCGAACACCGGGGAGCTGTTTTTT.

The chain uses TRBV5-1 and TRBJ1-2, with TRBD1 as a possible D gene (6 bases). Germline V gives CDR1 SGHRS, CDR2 YFSETQ. CDR3 length equals 15 residues. Trimming took off 3 bases at V and 6 bases at J, with 18 bases between the two ends. CDR3 amino acids: CASSSLRTNRDGYTF. DNA of the CDR3: TGCGCCAGCAGCTCTCTCCGGACAAACAGGGATGGCTACACCTTC.